This TCR beta chain came from a study of blood T cell repertoires in COVID-19. In the study overall: The United States, Italy and Spain supplied acute and convalescent COVID-19 samples. The analysed material was cDNA or gDNA that came from T cells, B-cell-depleted T cells, or PBMCs.

In the source study's methods: Estimated nucleated cell counts came from reference gene primer amplification. Assay: immunoSEQ multiplex PCR; the TCRdb copy retains only in-frame clones and omits some. Clone size and the V and J calls come from that table; the DNA yielded D and trimming. The sample lists 150,000 to 200,000 clones; 80% to 90% were seen once. This clone was counted a single time. With 11 bases clipped from V and 3 bases from J, the junction kept 13 bases outside the gene matches. The CDR3 consists of 15 residues. Looked up from germline, CDR1 is SNHLY and CDR2 is FYNNEI. The chain links TRBV2 to TRBJ2-5, with 9 bases identical to TRBD2. Sequencing was carried out using peripheral blood. The source of this sequence is a man aged 45 to 65 with active or convalescent COVID-19. CDR3 protein: CASTGRASGKETQYF. The CDR3 nucleotides are TGTGCCTCAACGGGGAGGGCTAGCGGGAAAGAGACCCAGTACTTC.